This T cell receptor beta chain is from a study of blood T cell repertoires in COVID-19. The data were produced by immunoSEQ multiplex PCR, yet TCRdb's version contains in-frame clones alone and is incomplete. Of about 280,000 clones listed, approximately 85% were seen once; the top ten hold approximately 5.1%. V lost 10 bases to trimming and J lost 2 bases, with 17 bases between them. CDR3 length: 14 amino acids. Germline lookup yields CDR1 SNHLY and CDR2 FYNNEI. Sequencing used peripheral blood. The source is a man in his fifties with active or convalescent COVID-19. The V and J genes are TRBV2 and TRBJ1-2; possibly TRBD1 for D (6 bases). The CDR3 bases are TGTGCCATTAACGGGGGGCCGGAGAACTATGGCTACACCTTC. This translates into CAINGGPENYGYTF.